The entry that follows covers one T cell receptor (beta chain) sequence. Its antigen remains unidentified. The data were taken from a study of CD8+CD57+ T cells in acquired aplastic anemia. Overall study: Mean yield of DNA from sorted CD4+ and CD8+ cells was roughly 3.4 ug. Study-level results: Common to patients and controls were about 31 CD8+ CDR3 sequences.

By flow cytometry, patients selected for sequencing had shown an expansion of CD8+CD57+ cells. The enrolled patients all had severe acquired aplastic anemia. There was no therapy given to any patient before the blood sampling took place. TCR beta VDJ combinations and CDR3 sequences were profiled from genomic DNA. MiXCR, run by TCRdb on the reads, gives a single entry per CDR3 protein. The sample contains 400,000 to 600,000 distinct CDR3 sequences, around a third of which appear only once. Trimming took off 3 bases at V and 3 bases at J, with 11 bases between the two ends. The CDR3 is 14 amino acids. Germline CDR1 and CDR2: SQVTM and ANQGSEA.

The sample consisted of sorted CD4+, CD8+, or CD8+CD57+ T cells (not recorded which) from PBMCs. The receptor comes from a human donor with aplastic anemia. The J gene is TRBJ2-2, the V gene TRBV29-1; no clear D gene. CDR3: CSVDSDGYTGELFF. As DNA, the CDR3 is TGCAGCGTTGACTCCGATGGCTACACCGGGGAGCTGTTTTTT.